Shown below are 2 T cell receptor beta chains from a single sample sequenced in a study of T cells in localized non-small cell lung cancer. Measured with immunoSEQ multiplex PCR; TCRdb has only the in-frame clones, and not every one. The sample lists about 13,000 clones, under 30% seen once, with 7.2% in the top ten. The specimen was lung tumor tissue, collected before any cancer treatment. The receptor source for this set is a female donor aged 60 or older with stage I lung adenocarcinoma.

This clone appeared many times. In DNA form, the CDR3 reads TGTGCCAGCAGCCCCCAAGCCGGGACTGGTTACAATGAGCAGTTCTTC. Translating it yields CASSPQAGTGYNEQFF. J is TRBJ2-1 and V is TRBV11-3; D might be TRBD2 (6 bases). Germline CDR1 and CDR2: SGHNT and YENEEA. The CDR3 sequence is 16 residues long. V lost 5 bases and J lost 4, with 18 bases in between.

The chain joins TRBV19 to TRBJ2-4; D is unresolved. The CDR3 contains 15 residues. Germline CDR1 is LNHDA and CDR2 is SQIVND (reference sequence). The V end lost 3 bases, the J end lost 0 bases, and 9 bases lay between the germline ends. CDR3 DNA: TGTGCCAGTAGTATTTCGTATCTAGCCAAAAACATTCAGTACTTC. It translates to CASSISYLAKNIQYF.